This T cell receptor beta chain was recovered during a study of blood T cell repertoires in COVID-19. The wider study: Whether acute or convalescent, the COVID-19 samples came from the United States, Italy and Spain. T cells, B-cell-depleted T cells, or PBMCs provided the cDNA or gDNA that served as material.

Original handling: Estimates of nucleated cell counts were drawn from the amplification of reference gene primers. Libraries were prepared by immunoSEQ multiplex PCR; TCRdb keeps only in-frame clonotypes and omits some of them. V, J and clone size are those of that table, while D and trimming were read from the DNA. The sample yields fewer than 110,000 clones, approximately 87% seen once. The sequenced material came from peripheral blood. The receptor comes from a human donor in a cohort sampled during active or convalescent COVID-19.

CDR3 DNA: TGTGCCAGCAGTTCCCTACCGGGACAGGGGGGTGGCTACACCTTC. It encodes CASSSLPGQGGGYTF. V and J are TRBV6-5 and TRBJ1-2, with 11 bases that match TRBD1. The CDR3 is 15 residues long. Germline assignment: CDR1 MNHEY and CDR2 SVGAGI. J was trimmed by 7 bases and V by 4 bases; bases with no gene match: 8.